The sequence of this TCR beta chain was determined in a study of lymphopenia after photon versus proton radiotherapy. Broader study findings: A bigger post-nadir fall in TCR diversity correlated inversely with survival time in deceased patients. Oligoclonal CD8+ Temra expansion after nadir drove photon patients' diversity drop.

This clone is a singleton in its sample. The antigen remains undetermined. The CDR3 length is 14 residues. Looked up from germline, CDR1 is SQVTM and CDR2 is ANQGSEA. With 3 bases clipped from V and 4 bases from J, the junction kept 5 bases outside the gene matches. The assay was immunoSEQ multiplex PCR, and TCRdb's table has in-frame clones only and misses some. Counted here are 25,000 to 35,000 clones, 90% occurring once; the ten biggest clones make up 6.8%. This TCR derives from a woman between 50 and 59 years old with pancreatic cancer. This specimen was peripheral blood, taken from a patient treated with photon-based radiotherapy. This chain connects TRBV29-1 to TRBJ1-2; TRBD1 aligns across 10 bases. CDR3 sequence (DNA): TGCAGCGTTGAGGGACAGGGGAATTTCTATGGCTACACCTTC. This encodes CSVEGQGNFYGYTF.